A selection of T cell receptor beta chains follows, all from one sample in a study of blood T cell repertoires in COVID-19. TCRdb's copy holds only in-frame clones and misses some; the assay was immunoSEQ multiplex PCR. Of 200,000 to 300,000 clones listed, around four fifths were seen once; the top ten hold around 1.9%. The material sequenced was peripheral blood. The receptors shown here come from a woman over 75 with acute or convalescent COVID-19. CDR3s include the opening cysteine and the closing phenylalanine or tryptophan. D genes are given only for firm matches. Clone size is given for some rows only: seen once, a few or many times, or a class if the clone is expanded.

V gene,J gene,clone size,D gene,CDR3 protein,CDR3 DNA
TRBV2,TRBJ2-7,NA,TRBD1,CASSEGETRGLDEQYF,TGTGCCAGCAGTGAAGGGGAGACCAGGGGGCTGGACGAGCAGTACTTC
TRBV5-5,TRBJ1-2,NA,TRBD1,CASSLTHTGGYGYTF,TGTGCCAGCAGCTTGACCCACACAGGGGGCTATGGCTACACCTTC
TRBV18,TRBJ2-3,once,TRBD1,CASSIDRGGTDTQYF,TGTGCCAGCTCAATCGACAGGGGTGGCACAGATACGCAGTATTTT
TRBV28,TRBJ2-1,NA,NA,CASPPAGARYTSYNEQFF,TGTGCCAGCCCCCCGGCAGGGGCCCGTTATACCTCCTACAATGAGCAGTTCTTC
TRBV10-2,TRBJ1-2,NA,TRBD1,CASSESTRTGGGYGYTF,TGCGCCAGCAGTGAGTCGACCCGGACAGGGGGAGGCTATGGCTACACCTTC
TRBV28,TRBJ1-5,NA,TRBD1,CASSSGGEGNQPQHF,TGTGCCAGCAGTTCAGGGGGCGAAGGCAATCAGCCCCAGCATTTT
TRBV4-3,TRBJ1-4,NA,NA,CASSQGNIPGEKLFF,TGCGCCAGCAGCCAAGGCAACATCCCAGGTGAAAAACTGTTTTTT
TRBV5-1,TRBJ2-3,NA,TRBD2,CASSRLAGLGDTQYF,TGCGCCAGCAGCCGACTAGCGGGACTTGGAGATACGCAGTATTTT
TRBV19,TRBJ1-5,NA,TRBD1,CASSIEGQSNQPQHF,TGTGCCAGTAGTATAGAGGGACAGAGCAATCAGCCCCAGCATTTT
TRBV11-2,TRBJ1-2,NA,NA,CASSLGNGGINYGYTF,TGTGCCAGCAGCTTGGGGAATGGAGGGATTAACTATGGCTACACCTTC
TRBV6-6,TRBJ1-5,NA,NA,CASSYQGSGNNQPQHF,TGTGCCAGCAGTTACCAGGGGTCCGGTAATAATCAGCCCCAGCATTTT
TRBV18,TRBJ1-3,once,NA,CASSPPTGTGNTIYF,TGTGCCAGCTCACCACCCACAGGGACTGGAAACACCATATATTTT
TRBV4-3,TRBJ2-1,NA,TRBD2,CASSQDNRRLAGLNEQFF,TGCGCCAGCAGCCAAGATAATCGTAGGCTAGCGGGACTCAATGAGCAGTTCTTC
TRBV5-1,TRBJ2-5,NA,TRBD1,CASRGTGNLETQYF,TGCGCCAGCAGAGGGACAGGGAATTTGGAGACCCAGTACTTC
TRBV5-6,TRBJ1-2,many,TRBD1,CASSFPTGGDGYTF,TGTGCCAGCAGCTTCCCTACAGGGGGAGATGGCTACACCTTC
TRBV7-2,TRBJ2-1,NA,NA,CASSTYSSDEQFF,TGTGCCAGCAGCACGTATAGCAGCGATGAGCAGTTCTTC
TRBV7-9,TRBJ1-1,NA,TRBD1,CASSISGGEDTEAFF,TGTGCCAGCAGCATCTCAGGGGGAGAGGACACTGAAGCTTTCTTT
TRBV3-1/TRBV3-2,TRBJ1-3,NA,NA,CASSQELGGPLSGNTIYF,TGTGCCAGCAGCCAAGAGTTAGGGGGACCTCTCTCTGGAAACACCATATATTTT
TRBV6-1,TRBJ2-3,NA,NA,CASSDLGTDTQYF,TGTGCCAGCAGTGACCTCGGGACAGATACGCAGTATTTT
TRBV2,TRBJ2-7,NA,TRBD2,CASKGAGGRLEQYF,TGTGCCAGCAAGGGAGCGGGGGGCCGGCTCGAGCAGTACTTC
TRBV7-9,TRBJ2-7,NA,NA,CASSLQGGLRSYEQYF,TGTGCCAGCAGCTTACAGGGTGGGCTACGCTCCTACGAGCAGTACTTC
TRBV7-2,TRBJ2-3,NA,TRBD2,CASSLGAGSGRADTQYF,TGTGCCAGCAGCTTAGGGGCAGGGAGCGGGAGGGCAGATACGCAGTATTTT
TRBV4-1,TRBJ1-1,NA,NA,CASSQPLTRAGYEAFF,TGCGCCAGCAGCCAACCCTTAACCAGGGCCGGTTATGAAGCTTTCTTT
TRBV5-1,TRBJ2-5,once,NA,CASSLAPGLQETQYF,TGCGCCAGCAGCTTGGCGCCAGGGCTACAAGAGACCCAGTACTTC
TRBV6-5,TRBJ2-1,NA,TRBD2,CASARGGPYNEQFF,TGTGCCAGCGCCCGGGGGGGCCCATACAATGAGCAGTTCTTC
TRBV28,TRBJ2-3,NA,NA,CASRPTGVAGGGKDTQYF,TGTGCCAGCAGACCCACAGGGGTTGCGGGGGGAGGTAAAGATACGCAGTATTTT
TRBV24-1,TRBJ2-1,NA,TRBD2,CATSDGGLGGNEQFF,TGTGCCACCAGTGATGGGGGACTAGGGGGCAATGAGCAGTTCTTC
TRBV5-1,TRBJ1-1,few,NA,CASSLTGSMNTEAFF,TGCGCCAGCAGCTTAACAGGTTCTATGAACACTGAAGCTTTCTTT
TRBV28,TRBJ2-7,few,NA,CASSLWTTKQYF,TGTGCCAGCAGTTTATGGACTACCAAGCAGTACTTC
TRBV18,TRBJ2-3,NA,TRBD2,CASSPQMTSGGNTDTQYF,TGTGCCAGCTCACCACAAATGACTAGCGGGGGAAACACAGATACGCAGTATTTT
TRBV6-1,TRBJ1-2,NA,TRBD1,CASSETGGEANYGYTF,TGTGCCAGCAGTGAAACAGGGGGAGAAGCTAACTATGGCTACACCTTC
TRBV18,TRBJ2-1,NA,TRBD2,CASSTTGTSGLNEQFF,TGTGCCAGCTCAACTACCGGGACTAGCGGACTGAATGAGCAGTTCTTC
TRBV2,TRBJ1-6,NA,TRBD1,CASSVRGDNSPLHF,TGTGCCAGCAGTGTCAGGGGGGATAATTCACCCCTCCACTTT
TRBV15,TRBJ1-2,NA,TRBD1,CATSRSGSQGAVYGYTF,TGTGCCACCAGCCGGTCGGGGTCACAGGGGGCCGTCTATGGCTACACCTTC
TRBV9,TRBJ1-4,NA,NA,CASSRAGGGNEKLFF,TGTGCCAGCAGCCGTGCGGGGGGCGGTAATGAAAAACTGTTTTTT
TRBV7-8,TRBJ1-3,few,NA,CASSLSRVGNTIYF,TGTGCCAGCAGCTTATCCAGGGTCGGAAACACCATATATTTT
TRBV27,TRBJ2-1,NA,NA,CASSLGSVGEQFF,TGTGCCAGCAGTTTAGGTAGCGTCGGTGAGCAGTTCTTC
TRBV19,TRBJ1-2,NA,NA,CASSIGSIDYGYTF,TGTGCCAGTAGTATAGGATCCATAGACTATGGCTACACCTTC
TRBV23-1,TRBJ1-5,NA,NA,CASSQFPQGRGNQPQHF,TGCGCCAGCAGTCAATTTCCTCAGGGGCGCGGGAATCAGCCCCAGCATTTT
TRBV29-1,TRBJ2-2,NA,TRBD2,CSGGDAGGPTGELFF,TGCAGCGGGGGGGACGCGGGGGGGCCCACCGGGGAGCTGTTTTTT
TRBV11-1,TRBJ2-5,NA,NA,CASSLARVGETQYF,TGTGCCAGCAGCTTAGCTCGGGTCGGAGAGACCCAGTACTTC
TRBV20-1,TRBJ2-7,NA,NA,CSASTLADGEQYF,TGCAGTGCTAGTACCCTAGCAGACGGCGAGCAGTACTTC
TRBV5-1,TRBJ2-7,NA,NA,CASSQQDEQYF,TGCGCCAGCAGCCAACAGGACGAGCAGTACTTC
TRBV5-4,TRBJ1-5,once,NA,CASSLGGVNQPQHF,TGTGCCAGCAGCTTGGGCGGGGTAAATCAGCCCCAGCATTTT
TRBV7-2,TRBJ2-2,few,NA,CASQDYTGELFF,TGTGCCAGCCAAGACTACACCGGGGAGCTGTTTTTT
TRBV4-2,TRBJ1-3,NA,NA,CASSAGGNTIYF,TGTGCCAGCAGCGCGGGAGGAAACACCATATATTTT
TRBV5-1,TRBJ2-3,NA,NA,CASNKMWTDTQYF,TGCGCCAGCAACAAAATGTGGACAGATACGCAGTATTTT
TRBV7-9,TRBJ2-2,NA,NA,CASSPEFKTGELFF,TGTGCCAGCAGCCCGGAGTTCAAGACCGGGGAGCTGTTTTTT
TRBV5-6,TRBJ1-2,NA,TRBD1,CASSTTGVGNYGYTF,TGTGCCAGCAGCACTACAGGGGTAGGGAACTATGGCTACACCTTC
TRBV27,TRBJ1-3,NA,TRBD1,CASSVTGAGNTIYF,TGTGCCAGCAGTGTAACAGGGGCTGGAAACACCATATATTTT
TRBV10-3,TRBJ1-1,NA,NA,CAIRGRMNTEAFF,TGTGCCATCAGGGGGCGGATGAACACTGAAGCTTTCTTT
TRBV11-2,TRBJ1-3,NA,NA,CASSLGDLNTIYF,TGTGCCAGCTCCCTGGGAGATTTGAACACCATATATTTT
TRBV29-1,TRBJ2-1,NA,TRBD2,CSAGRLAGGHYNEQFF,TGCAGCGCAGGCAGACTAGCGGGGGGGCACTACAATGAGCAGTTCTTC
TRBV2,TRBJ2-7,once,TRBD1,CASRDREAGEQYF,TGTGCCAGCAGGGACAGGGAGGCGGGCGAGCAGTACTTC
TRBV28,TRBJ2-3,NA,NA,CASRQDNTQYF,TGTGCCAGCAGGCAGGATAATACGCAGTATTTT
TRBV18,TRBJ1-4,NA,NA,CASSPLRQIASNEKLFF,TGTGCCAGCTCACCCCTGAGACAGATAGCTTCTAATGAAAAACTGTTTTTT
TRBV12-3/TRBV12-4,TRBJ1-1,NA,TRBD1,CASRRNRGTEAFF,TGTGCCAGCAGGCGAAACAGGGGCACTGAAGCTTTCTTT
TRBV27,TRBJ1-1,NA,TRBD1,CASSKDREGSTEAFF,TGTGCCAGCAGTAAGGACAGGGAGGGGAGCACTGAAGCTTTCTTT
TRBV5-1,TRBJ2-5,few,TRBD2,CASSFASGGPQETQYF,TGCGCCAGCAGCTTTGCTAGCGGGGGCCCCCAAGAGACCCAGTACTTC